This passage covers 19 T cell receptor beta chains from one sample sequenced in a study of blood T cell repertoires in COVID-19. The assay was immunoSEQ multiplex PCR, and TCRdb's table has in-frame clones only and misses some. The repertoire holds approximately 6,300 clones, with 74% as singletons. Input material: peripheral blood. These TCRs come from a man in his 60s with acute or convalescent COVID-19.

CDR3 coding DNA: TGCGCCAGCACTGACCGTTTGACAGCCGGTGATGGCTACACCTTC. This codes for CASTDRLTAGDGYTF. The chain employs TRBV10-2 and TRBJ1-2; possible D gene TRBD1, 5 bases. The germline V gene encodes CDR1 WSHSY and CDR2 SAAADI. Deletions cut 7 bases from V and 6 bases from J, with 21 bases between. CDR3 length: 15 amino acids.

The genes are TRBV19 and TRBJ1-2; 8 bases align to TRBD1. The CDR3 has 15 residues. V was pared by 10 bases and J by 6 bases, with 16 bases of the junction left unmatched. The V gene's germline CDR1 is LNHDA and CDR2 SQIVND (reference sequence). As DNA, the CDR3 is TGTGCCACTATCGTATCAGGGGGCGCTAGCCATGGCTACACCTTC. Protein sequence: CATIVSGGASHGYTF. Together with reference TRBV19 and TRBJ1-2, the CDR3 gives the full variable domain: DGGITQSPKYLFRKEGQNVTLSCEQNLNHDAMYWYRQDPGQGLRLIYYSQIVNDFQKGDIAEGYSVSREKKESFPLTVTSAQKNPTAFYLCATIVSGGASHGYTFGSGTRLTVV.

The chain employs TRBV6-5 and TRBJ2-1; TRBD2 matches at 13 bases. Germline loops: CDR1 MNHEY, CDR2 SVGAGI. This CDR3 comprises 15 residues. V lost 6 bases, J lost 6 bases, and 5 bases stayed unmatched. The CDR3 DNA reads as TGTGCCAGCAGCGTACTAGCGGGAGGGAGCAATGAGCAGTTCTTC. Its translation is CASSVLAGGSNEQFF.

The chain carries TRBV7-2 and TRBJ2-1; D possibly corresponds to TRBD2 (6 bases). Germline lookup yields CDR1 SGHTA and CDR2 FQGNSA. CDR3 length: 14 residues. Trimming took off 4 bases at V and 7 bases at J, with 14 bases between the two ends. CDR3: CASSSGSLGNEQFF. CDR3 bases: TGTGCCAGCAGCTCCGGGAGCTTAGGGAATGAGCAGTTCTTC.

The V and J genes are TRBV6-5 and TRBJ1-6; 10 nucleotides agree with TRBD1. The CDR3 is made up of 14 amino acids. CDR1 is MNHEY, CDR2 SVGAGI, per germline. The ends lost 8 bases at V and 8 bases at J; junction bases unmatched: 6. This CDR3 reads CASGSDRGDSPLHF. The CDR3 region has the DNA TGTGCCAGCGGATCGGACAGGGGGGATTCACCCCTCCACTTT.

J is TRBJ2-1 and V is TRBV5-1; 7 positions agree with TRBD1. Germline lookup yields CDR1 SGHRS and CDR2 YFSETQ. Trimming took 4 bases from V and 2 from J; bases not matched to a gene: 9. This CDR3 is 16 amino acids long. In nucleotides, the CDR3 is TGCGCCAGCAGCCAGGGCCGGGACAGACCCTACAATGAGCAGTTCTTC. It translates to CASSQGRDRPYNEQFF.

The chain carries TRBV6-2 or TRBV6-3 and TRBJ2-7; maybe TRBD2 (6 bases). CDR3 length: 16 residues. V was cut by 2 bases and J by 0 bases, with 14 bases left in between. Germline V gene lookup returns CDR1 MNHEY and CDR2 SVGEGT. The CDR3 nucleotides are TGTGCCAGCAGTTACACGGCGGGACTGACCTCCTACGAGCAGTACTTC. Translation: CASSYTAGLTSYEQYF.

The chain carries TRBV9 and TRBJ1-4; D is unresolved. Trimming cost V 0 bases and J 0 bases, with 9 bases left between them. Germline assignment: CDR1 SGDLS and CDR2 YYNGEE. CDR3 length equals 16 residues. CDR3 protein: CASSVGPQTTNEKLFF. The CDR3 coding sequence is TGTGCCAGCAGCGTAGGGCCCCAAACAACTAATGAAAAACTGTTTTTT. The whole variable domain, remainder taken from reference TRBV9 and TRBJ1-4, is DSGVTQTPKHLITATGQRVTLRCSPRSGDLSVYWYQQSLDQGLQFLIQYYNGEERAKGNILERFSAQQFPDLHSELNLSSLELGDSALYFCASSVGPQTTNEKLFFGSGTQLSVL.

This clone has only one observation. The CDR3 spells CASSFGTAPRYGYTF. The CDR3 bases are TGTGCCAGCAGCTTTGGGACAGCACCCAGGTATGGCTACACCTTC. This chain links TRBV5-6 with TRBJ1-2; 7 bases are shared with TRBD1. In germline, CDR1 is SGHDT, CDR2 YYEEEE. The junction had 9 bases not matched to a gene; V was cut back by 2 bases and J by 5 bases. This CDR3 has 15 residues.

V gene TRBV6-5 combines with J gene TRBJ1-2; 12 bases line up with TRBD1. This CDR3 comprises 16 residues. The germline V gene has CDR1 MNHEY and CDR2 SVGAGI. Unmatched junction bases numbered 7, after V lost 0 bases and J lost 8 bases. This CDR3 reads CASSYSPGTGGKGYTF. The CDR3 DNA is TGTGCCAGCAGTTACTCCCCCGGGACAGGGGGCAAAGGCTACACCTTC.

The chain carries TRBV19 and TRBJ1-4; TRBD1 matches 9 bases. The CDR3 loop spans 17 amino acids. Losses at the gene ends were 3 bases for V and 7 bases for J; bases not matched to a gene: 12. Germline CDR1 is LNHDA and CDR2 is SQIVND (reference sequence). DNA for the CDR3: TGTGCCAGTAGTATGGGACAGGGAATACGCTATGGTGAAAAACTGTTTTTT. Its translation: CASSMGQGIRYGEKLFF.

This clone was recorded a few times. The chain is built from TRBV3-1 (or the pseudogene TRBV3-2) and TRBJ1-5, with D uncertain. V was trimmed by 1 base and J by 6 bases, leaving 10 bases between them. The length of the CDR3 is 14 residues. Germline V gene data show CDR1 as LGHDT and CDR2 as YNNKEL (reference sequence). CDR3 sequence: CASSQGHLLQPQHF. The CDR3 bases are TGTGCCAGCAGCCAAGGACACCTCCTTCAGCCCCAGCATTTT.

The CDR3 region has the DNA TGTGCCAGCAGCGGCGACAGGGGCAACACAGATACGCAGTATTTT. Translation: CASSGDRGNTDTQYF. V gene TRBV5-4 combines with J gene TRBJ2-3; 8 positions match TRBD1. The germline gives CDR1 SGHNT, CDR2 YYREEE (reference sequence). The ends lost 4 bases at V and 2 bases at J; junction bases unmatched: 6. The CDR3 is 15 residues long.

The table lists this clone with a few counts. CDR3 bases: TGTGCCAGCAGCTTAGCTGTCGGGGGGGCCTACAATGAGCAGTTCTTC. Its protein is CASSLAVGGAYNEQFF. The gene calls are TRBV7-8 and TRBJ2-1; 8 bases line up with TRBD2. Germline CDR1 and CDR2: SGHVS and FQNEAQ. V was clipped by 0 bases and J by 2 bases; unmatched bases: 3. CDR3 size: 16 residues.

This clone was seen only once. Here the CDR3 reads CASSLGGGEAYEQYF. The CDR3 DNA sequence: TGCGCCAGCAGCTTGGGTGGGGGGGAAGCCTACGAGCAGTACTTC. The V and J genes are TRBV5-1 and TRBJ2-7; 7 bases are a match to TRBD2. The CDR3 runs to 15 residues. Germline lookup yields CDR1 SGHRS and CDR2 YFSETQ. With 0 bases clipped from V and 2 bases from J, the junction kept 5 bases outside the gene matches. The full variable domain, with the rest looked up from reference TRBV5-1 and TRBJ2-7, is KAGVTQTPRYLIKTRGQQVTLSCSPISGHRSVSWYQQTPGQGLQFLFEYFSETQRNKGNFPGRFSGRQFSNSRSEMNVSTLELGDSALYLCASSLGGGEAYEQYFGPGTRLTVT.

The chain employs TRBV24-1 and TRBJ2-1; D call uncertain. Germline V gene sequence: CDR1 KGHDR, CDR2 SFDVKD. Trimming stripped 10 bases from V and 4 bases from J, with 19 bases between. The CDR3 is 15 amino acids. CDR3 bases: TGTGCCACTGAGTTCTTATGCGGTACTTACAATGAGCAGTTCTTC. It encodes CATEFLCGTYNEQFF.

CDR3 loop: CASSISRGGGEQFF. The CDR3 DNA reads as TGTGCCAGTAGTATATCCCGAGGGGGCGGTGAGCAGTTCTTC. This chain links TRBV19 with TRBJ2-1, with 7 nucleotides matching TRBD1. J was trimmed by 9 bases and V by 2 bases; bases with no gene match: 7. The CDR3 is made up of 14 amino acids. Germline loops: CDR1 LNHDA, CDR2 SQIVND (reference sequence). The full variable domain, with the rest looked up from reference TRBV19 and TRBJ2-1, is DGGITQSPKYLFRKEGQNVTLSCEQNLNHDAMYWYRQDPGQGLRLIYYSQIVNDFQKGDIAEGYSVSREKKESFPLTVTSAQKNPTAFYLCASSISRGGGEQFFGPGTRLTVL.

This clone occurred once. V is TRBV15 and J is TRBJ2-1, with 11 bases lining up with TRBD1. This CDR3 is 15 amino acids long. The germline gives CDR1 LNHNV, CDR2 YYDKDF (reference sequence). V gave up 5 bases and J gave up 7 bases; unmatched junction bases: 7. CDR3 region: CATSFRTGGLNEQFF. CDR3 in DNA: TGTGCCACCAGCTTCCGGACAGGGGGCTTAAATGAGCAGTTCTTC.

V gene TRBV7-2 combines with J gene TRBJ1-3; D is uncertain. V dropped 2 bases and J dropped 2 bases, with 13 bases sitting between them. CDR1 and CDR2 from the germline V gene are SGHTA and FQGNSA. The CDR3 spans 16 residues. The CDR3 region has the DNA TGTGCCAGCAGCTTAAGTCCGGCCGGGACTGGAAACACCATATATTTT. Translated: CASSLSPAGTGNTIYF. Based on the CDR3 plus reference TRBV7-2 and TRBJ1-3, the full variable domain is GAGVSQSPSNKVTEKGKDVELRCDPISGHTALYWYRQSLGQGLEFLIYFQGNSAPDKSGLPSDRFSAERTGGSVSTLTIQRTQQEDSAVYLCASSLSPAGTGNTIYFGEGSWLTVV.